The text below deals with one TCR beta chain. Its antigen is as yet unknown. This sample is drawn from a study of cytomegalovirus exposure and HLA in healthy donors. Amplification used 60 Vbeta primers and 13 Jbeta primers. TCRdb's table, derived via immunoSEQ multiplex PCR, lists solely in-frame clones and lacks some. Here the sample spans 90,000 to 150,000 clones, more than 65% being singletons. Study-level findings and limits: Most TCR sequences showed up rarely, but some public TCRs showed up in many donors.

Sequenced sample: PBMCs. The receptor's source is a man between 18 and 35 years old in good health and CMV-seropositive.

As DNA, the CDR3 is TGTGCCAGCGGGGCCCGGGACTCCTTCTCAGCTTTCTTT. Residues: CASGARDSFSAFF. V and J are TRBV7-9 and TRBJ1-1, with a tentative D call TRBD1 (5 bases). The CDR3 spans 13 residues. V was pared by 8 bases and J by 10 bases, with 20 bases between. Germline loops: CDR1 SEHNR, CDR2 FQNEAQ (reference sequence).